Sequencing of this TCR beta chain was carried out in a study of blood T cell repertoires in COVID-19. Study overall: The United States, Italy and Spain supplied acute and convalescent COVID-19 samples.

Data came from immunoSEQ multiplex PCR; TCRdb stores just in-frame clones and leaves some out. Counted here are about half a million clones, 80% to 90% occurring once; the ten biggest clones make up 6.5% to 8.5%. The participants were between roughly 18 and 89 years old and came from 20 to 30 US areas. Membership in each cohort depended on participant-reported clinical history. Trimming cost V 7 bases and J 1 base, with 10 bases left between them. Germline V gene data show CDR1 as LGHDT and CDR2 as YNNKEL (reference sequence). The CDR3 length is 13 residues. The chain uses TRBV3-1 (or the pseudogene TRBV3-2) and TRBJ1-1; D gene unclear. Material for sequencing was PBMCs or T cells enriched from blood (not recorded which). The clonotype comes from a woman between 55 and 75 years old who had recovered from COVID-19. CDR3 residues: CASNGFGNTEAFF. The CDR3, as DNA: TGTGCCAGCAACGGGTTCGGGAACACTGAAGCTTTCTTT.